One and the same sample provided the 25 T cell receptor beta chains below, sequenced in a study of blood T cells in healthy people across ages. A second PCR of 7 to 11 cycles used a sample-barcoded 5' primer and a J-beta primer mix. Each CDR3 protein is one row after TCRdb ran MiXCR on the 5' RACE reads. The sample holds about 1.8 million distinct CDR3 sequences, around 50% seen once. The specimen was blood. The source of these receptors is a woman in her forties in good health.

The gene calls are TRBV20-1 and TRBJ1-5; 7 bases are a match to TRBD1. Unmatched junction bases numbered 10, after V lost 3 bases and J lost 8 bases. This CDR3 has 14 residues. Germline CDR1 and CDR2: DFQATT and SNEGSKA (reference sequence). The CDR3 sequence is CSARGTAPLEPQHF. CDR3 nucleotide sequence: TGCAGTGCTAGGGGGACAGCGCCTTTGGAGCCCCAGCATTTT.

This chain joins TRBV20-1 and TRBJ1-6, with 9 bases lining up with TRBD1. V shed 3 bases, J shed 7 bases, and the junction held 7 bases outside the gene matches. Germline V gives CDR1 DFQATT, CDR2 SNEGSKA (reference sequence). The CDR3 sequence is 15 residues long. Here the CDR3 reads CSASVLTGGNSPLHF. CDR3 nucleotides: TGCAGTGCTAGTGTTTTGACAGGGGGAAATTCACCCCTCCACTTT.

The table lists this clonotype with many counts. The chain couples TRBV7-2 to TRBJ2-5; weak D call: TRBD1 (6 bases). Germline-derived CDR1 and CDR2 are SGHTA and FQGNSA. This CDR3 spans 15 amino acids. V was cut by 2 bases and J by 2 bases, with 12 bases left in between. The CDR3 bases are TGTGCCAGCAGCTTAATCCAGGGGTTACAAGAGACCCAGTACTTC. It translates to CASSLIQGLQETQYF. Variable domain in full (rest from reference TRBV7-2 and TRBJ2-5): GAGVSQSPSNKVTEKGKDVELRCDPISGHTALYWYRQSLGQGLEFLIYFQGNSAPDKSGLPSDRFSAERTGGSVSTLTIQRTQQEDSAVYLCASSLIQGLQETQYFGPGTRLLVL.

In this sample, this clonotype turned up a few times. The chain has TRBV7-2 and TRBJ2-1; D might be TRBD2 (5 bases). V was shortened by 6 bases and J by 7 bases, with 10 bases between the two germline ends. Germline assignment: CDR1 SGHTA and CDR2 FQGNSA. The CDR3 is made up of 12 amino acids. This CDR3 reads CASSPRENEQFF. In DNA, the CDR3 is TGTGCCAGCAGTCCCCGGGAAAATGAGCAGTTCTTC.

The chain recombines TRBV5-1 with TRBJ1-1; TRBD1 might be the D (5 bases). Trimming pared 0 bases from V and 3 bases from J, leaving 9 bases between. This CDR3 has 14 amino acids. From germline, CDR1 is SGHRS and CDR2 YFSETQ. CDR3 sequence: CASSLVRVDTEAFF. The CDR3 coding sequence is TGCGCCAGCAGCTTGGTCAGGGTGGACACTGAAGCTTTCTTT.

This rearrangement joins TRBV15 to TRBJ2-7, with D possibly being TRBD1 (6 bases). The J call is uncertain, as TRBJ2-4 better fits the DNA end. From germline, CDR1 is LNHNV and CDR2 YYDKDF (reference sequence). The CDR3 runs 13 residues. CDR3 loop: CATSSDRRNIQYF. The CDR3 DNA sequence: TGTGCCACCAGCAGCGACAGGAGGAACATTCAGTACTTC.

The rearrangement joins TRBV7-2 to TRBJ1-5; D remains ambiguous. This CDR3 contains 13 residues. The ends were cut back, 1 base at V and 7 bases at J, with 8 bases in the middle. Looked up from germline, CDR1 is SGHTA and CDR2 is FQGNSA. In DNA form, the CDR3 reads TGTGCCAGCAGCTTAGAACTTGAGCAGCCCCAGCATTTT. Translating it yields CASSLELEQPQHF.

This clonotype showed up just a few times. The chain couples TRBV20-1 to TRBJ2-4; tentative D call: TRBD1 (5 bases). CDR1 and CDR2 (germline): DFQATT, SNEGSKA (reference sequence). The V end was cut by 2 bases, the J end by 2 bases, with 19 bases between. The CDR3 sequence is 17 residues long. CDR3 residues: CSARPPTAKGTKNIQYF. In nucleotides, the CDR3 is TGCAGTGCTAGACCCCCGACAGCTAAAGGGACCAAAAACATTCAGTACTTC.

V is TRBV20-1 and J is TRBJ2-7; a possible D gene is TRBD1 (5 bases). Germline loops: CDR1 DFQATT, CDR2 SNEGSKA (reference sequence). CDR3 length: 14 residues. V lost 1 base and J 1 base, leaving 11 bases between the germline ends. The CDR3 coding sequence is TGCAGTGCTAGAGGTGTCGCAGGGTCCTACGAGCAGTACTTC. Amino acid sequence: CSARGVAGSYEQYF.

This clonotype was seen a handful of times. The chain joins TRBV20-1 to TRBJ1-2; 7 positions match TRBD1. J lost 2 bases, V lost 6 bases, and 6 bases had no gene match. The CDR3 runs to 13 residues. Germline CDR1 DFQATT, CDR2 SNEGSKA (reference sequence). Here the CDR3 DNA reads TGCAGTGCCCATGACAGGGACAACTATGGCTACACCTTC. Translating gives CSAHDRDNYGYTF.

This clonotype was counted once. The chain joins TRBV5-1 to TRBJ2-5, with 8 bases matching TRBD2. The CDR3 is 16 residues long. Germline assignment: CDR1 SGHRS and CDR2 YFSETQ. Trimming cost V 4 bases and J 1 base; bases outside gene matches: 9. DNA of the CDR3: TGCGCCAGCAGCCCGTTAGGGCGGGGGGTCCAAGAGACCCAGTACTTC. This gives the protein CASSPLGRGVQETQYF. Complete variable domain (other parts from reference TRBV5-1 and TRBJ2-5): KAGVTQTPRYLIKTRGQQVTLSCSPISGHRSVSWYQQTPGQGLQFLFEYFSETQRNKGNFPGRFSGRQFSNSRSEMNVSTLELGDSALYLCASSPLGRGVQETQYFGPGTRLLVL.

The chain has TRBV24-1 and TRBJ2-3; tentatively, D is TRBD1 or TRBD2 (5 bases each). In germline, CDR1 is KGHDR, CDR2 SFDVKD. The CDR3 length is 14 residues. Trimming cost V 3 bases and J 8 bases, with 14 bases left between them. CDR3 nucleotides: TGTGCCACCAGTGATAGGGGCAGTCGGGGTACGCAGTATTTT. This translates into CATSDRGSRGTQYF.

CDR3 sequence: CASSKVGRAPETQYF. The CDR3 coding sequence is TGTGCCAGCAGCAAAGTTGGGAGGGCGCCAGAGACCCAGTACTTC. V is TRBV21-1 and J is TRBJ2-7; TRBD2 is the table's D call, not checked against the DNA. The J call may not be correct, given that the DNA end is closer to TRBJ2-5. TRBV21-1 is termed a pseudogene. The CDR3 is made up of 15 amino acids.

The V call is TRBV20-1, the J call TRBJ2-4; D is perhaps TRBD2 (6 bases). Gene TRBJ2-7 matches the end of the DNA better, so the J call may be wrong. Germline CDR1 reads DFQATT; CDR2 reads SNEGSKA (reference sequence). There are 18 residues in the CDR3. This CDR3 reads CSATRLSRATAGLYEQYF. CDR3 in DNA: TGCAGTGCTACCAGGCTAAGTAGGGCTACAGCGGGCCTCTACGAGCAGTACTTC.

The CDR3 DNA sequence: TGTGCCAGCTCACCAGAAAGAAACTCTAACTATGGCTACACCTTC. Its translation: CASSPERNSNYGYTF. This sequence joins TRBV18 and TRBJ1-2, with D hard to call. V was trimmed by 2 bases and J by 0 bases, leaving 10 bases between them. Germline V gives CDR1 KGHSH, CDR2 LQKENI. CDR3 length: 15 amino acids. Together with reference TRBV18 and TRBJ1-2, the CDR3 gives the full variable domain: NAGVMQNPRHLVRRRGQEARLRCSPMKGHSHVYWYRQLPEEGLKFMVYLQKENIIDESGMPKERFSAEFPKEGPSILRIQQVVRGDSAAYFCASSPERNSNYGYTFGSGTRLTVV.

The gene calls are TRBV6-1 and TRBJ2-7, with TRBD1 matching over 7 bases. CDR3 length equals 14 residues. V lost 6 bases and J lost 0; bases outside the gene matches: 5. Germline loops: CDR1 MNHNS, CDR2 SASEGT. CDR3 sequence reads: CASRTGTASYEQYF. In DNA form, the CDR3 reads TGTGCCAGCAGAACCGGGACAGCCTCCTACGAGCAGTACTTC.

A single count supports this clonotype. The chain employs TRBV6-1 and TRBJ2-7, with a weak D call TRBD2 (7 bases). The tail of the sequence fits TRBJ2-5 better, so the J call may be wrong. The germline V gene encodes CDR1 MNHNS and CDR2 SASEGT. The CDR3 totals 15 residues. The CDR3 nucleotides are TGTGCCAGCAGTGAAAGGGGGAGGGGGTTGGAGACCCAGTACTTC. It specifies CASSERGRGLETQYF.

In this sample, this clonotype turned up a few times. The chain carries TRBV5-1 and TRBJ1-2; possibly TRBD1 for D (6 bases). CDR1 is SGHRS and CDR2 is YFSETQ in the germline V gene. Between the trimmed V and J ends, which lost 6 bases and 1 base, there was a span of 16 bases. The CDR3 has 15 residues. CDR3 nucleotide sequence: TGCGCCAGCACCGAAGGACAGACCCATAACTATGGCTACACCTTC. This codes for CASTEGQTHNYGYTF.

Regarding this clonotype: The junction differs from germline at one of its ends, possibly a read error. This chain uses TRBV6-1 with TRBJ2-5, with TRBD2 matching 10 bases. The CDR3 has 15 amino acids. Germline loops: CDR1 MNHNS, CDR2 SASEGT. CDR3 region: CASILLAGIREAQYF. The CDR3 bases are TGTGCCAGCATCCTACTAGCGGGGATCCGAGAGGCCCAGTACTTC.

V usage is TRBV20-1 and J usage is TRBJ2-1; a weak D match, TRBD1 (5 bases). CDR3 size: 13 residues. Per germline, CDR1 DFQATT and CDR2 SNEGSKA (reference sequence). V lost 5 bases to trimming and J lost 0 bases, with 8 bases between them. CDR3 in amino acids: CSAVRASYNEQFF. CDR3 DNA: TGCAGTGCTGTCAGGGCCTCCTACAATGAGCAGTTCTTC.

This clonotype was seen only a few times. The DNA for the CDR3 is TGTGCCAGCAGCTACCGGGACGGTTTAGATACGCAGTATTTT. It is translated as CASSYRDGLDTQYF. This chain uses TRBV5-5 with TRBJ2-3; either TRBD1 or TRBD2 may supply D (5 bases each). The V and J ends lost 3 bases and 5 bases respectively, with 13 bases between them. Germline CDR1 reads SGHKS; CDR2 reads YYEKEE (reference sequence). The CDR3 is 14 residues long.

The chain uses TRBV6-1 and TRBJ2-2; 7 bases match TRBD1. This CDR3 region has 17 residues. J was trimmed by 3 bases and V by 1 base; bases with no gene match: 8. In germline, CDR1 is MNHNS, CDR2 SASEGT. CDR3: CASSEDPTGRDTGELFF. The CDR3 coding sequence is TGTGCCAGCAGTGAAGATCCGACAGGGCGCGACACCGGGGAGCTGTTTTTT.

This clonotype was counted many times. The chain uses TRBV6-2 or TRBV6-3 and TRBJ2-7; TRBD1 aligns across 8 bases. CDR1 and CDR2 (germline): MNHEY, SVGEGT. The ends lost 8 bases at V and 3 bases at J; junction bases unmatched: 6. The CDR3 has 13 amino acids. The CDR3 spells CASRGTGFYEQYF. The CDR3 bases are TGTGCCAGCCGAGGGACAGGTTTCTACGAGCAGTACTTC.

V gene TRBV25-1 combines with J gene TRBJ2-1; no clear D. This CDR3 contains 13 residues. The V gene's germline CDR1 is MGHDK and CDR2 SYGVNS. Trimming took off 2 bases at V and 6 bases at J, with 8 bases between the two ends. CDR3 in amino acids: CASSEPFSNEQFF. CDR3 bases: TGTGCCAGCAGTGAACCCTTCAGCAATGAGCAGTTCTTC.

This clonotype was seen more than once but under ten times. The chain is built from TRBV29-1 and TRBJ2-1; perhaps TRBD2 as D (6 bases). Trimming removed 6 bases at V and 5 bases at J, with 17 bases between. Germline lookup yields CDR1 SQVTM and CDR2 ANQGSEA. The CDR3 loop spans 14 amino acids. CDR3 nucleotide sequence: TGCAGCGTATCGGGACTCCTATGGGACAATGAGCAGTTCTTC. Protein sequence: CSVSGLLWDNEQFF.